These 5 T cell receptor beta chains were all obtained from the same sample, sequenced in a study of blood T cell repertoires in COVID-19. Sequenced by immunoSEQ multiplex PCR; TCRdb stores in-frame clones only, minus some. The data contain almost 500,000 clones, approximately 90% of them singletons. Sequencing was done on a sample of PBMCs or T cells enriched from blood (not recorded which). The receptors stem from a woman aged 55-69 years who had recovered from COVID-19.

V is TRBV19 and J is TRBJ2-4, with a weak D call TRBD1 (6 bases). This CDR3 has 15 amino acids. Germline V gives CDR1 LNHDA, CDR2 SQIVND (reference sequence). Trimming stripped 3 bases from V and 7 bases from J, with 16 bases between. CDR3 nucleotide sequence: TGTGCCAGTAGTATCCACAGGGATTTAAGGAACATTCAGTACTTC. Translated, it gives CASSIHRDLRNIQYF.

CDR3 protein: CASSPPDRGNEKLFF. The CDR3 region has the DNA TGTGCCAGCAGTCCACCGGACAGGGGGAATGAAAAACTGTTTTTT. The V and J genes are TRBV28 and TRBJ1-4; the match to TRBD1 covers 10 bases. Germline-derived CDR1 and CDR2 are MDHEN and SYDVKM. V lost 5 bases to trimming and J lost 5 bases; unmatched junction nucleotides: 5. CDR3 size: 15 residues.

The genes are TRBV18 and TRBJ1-1; 8 nucleotides agree with TRBD1. Germline CDR1 is KGHSH and CDR2 is LQKENI. J lost 0 bases, V lost 6 bases, and 9 bases had no gene match. This CDR3 comprises 16 residues. The CDR3 DNA reads as TGTGCCAGCTCTCCGAACCAGGGGGCCATGAACACTGAAGCTTTCTTT. It translates to CASSPNQGAMNTEAFF.

V and J are TRBV28 and TRBJ2-1; 7 bases fit TRBD2. This CDR3 spans 17 amino acids. Germline CDR1 is MDHEN and CDR2 is SYDVKM. V shed 3 bases and J 2 bases; nucleotides not matched to a gene: 10. CDR3 DNA: TGTGCCAGCAGTTTTTCGCGGGGGAAGAAGGCCTACAATGAGCAGTTCTTC. It yields the protein CASSFSRGKKAYNEQFF. Based on the CDR3 plus reference TRBV28 and TRBJ2-1, the full variable domain is DVKVTQSSRYLVKRTGEKVFLECVQDMDHENMFWYRQDPGLGLRLIYFSYDVKMKEKGDIPEGYSVSREKKERFSLILESASTNQTSMYLCASSFSRGKKAYNEQFFGPGTRLTVL.

The rearrangement links TRBV14 to TRBJ2-3, with 10 bases lining up with TRBD2. The germline CDR1 and CDR2 sequences are SGHDN and FVKESK. V shed 2 bases and J 2 bases; nucleotides not matched to a gene: 7. There are 17 residues in the CDR3. CDR3 region: CASSQYPSGGHTDTQYF. The CDR3 nucleotides read TGTGCCAGCAGCCAATACCCTAGCGGGGGACACACAGATACGCAGTATTTT.